Reported below is one TCR beta chain. Other DNA sequences in this specimen translate into the identical CDR3. This record belongs to a study of blood T cell repertoires in COVID-19. Looking at the study overall: Spain, Italy and the United States supplied samples that represented acute and convalescent COVID-19.

Per the original data handling: Cell counts per sample came from amplifying reference gene primers. Some clones are missing from TCRdb's copy, which holds only in-frame ones; the method was immunoSEQ multiplex PCR. The DNA gave D and trimming, while V, J and clone size come from that table. The data show around 270,000 clones, with approximately 90% seen just once and about 5% held by the top ten. This CDR3 has 15 amino acids. Germline CDR1 LGHDT, CDR2 YNNKEL (reference sequence). V was trimmed by 4 bases and J by 0 bases, leaving 10 bases between them. Sequenced input: peripheral blood. This sequence was found in a man aged 35 to 55 with acute or convalescent COVID-19. The rearrangement uses TRBV3-1 (or the pseudogene TRBV3-2) and TRBJ2-1; no clear D. The CDR3 DNA sequence: TGTGCCAGCAGCCCTACAAGGAGCTCCTACAATGAGCAGTTCTTC. This translates into CASSPTRSSYNEQFF.